These 13 T cell receptor beta chains were all obtained from the same sample, sequenced in a study of T cell responses to AZD1222 COVID-19 vaccine. Repertoires were generated with immunoSEQ multiplex PCR, while TCRdb's copy carries only in-frame clones and drops some. There are 130,000 or so clones in the sample; 75% to 90% occur only once, and under 3.5% lies in the top ten. The sample here was peripheral blood, taken on day 0 of AZD1222 vaccination. These receptors were collected from an adult in good health.

The chain combines TRBV18 with TRBJ1-3; TRBD1 matches 7 bases. Looked up from germline, CDR1 is KGHSH and CDR2 is LQKENI. Germline trimming cut 2 bases from V and 0 bases from J; bases unmatched to any gene: 7. The CDR3 sequence is 17 residues long. The CDR3 loop is CASSPATGPISGNTIYF. Here the CDR3 DNA reads TGTGCCAGCTCACCAGCGACAGGGCCAATCTCTGGAAACACCATATATTTT.

The gene calls are TRBV6-4 and TRBJ2-3, with a tentative D call TRBD2 (5 bases). The germline V gene encodes CDR1 MRHNA and CDR2 SNTAGT. There are 13 residues in the CDR3. The germline V and J ends were trimmed by 6 bases and 1 base, with 8 bases remaining between them. CDR3 bases: TGTGCCAGCAGAGAGGGCGGCACAGATACGCAGTATTTT. It specifies CASREGGTDTQYF.

CDR3 coding DNA: TGTGCCAGCAGCCAGGCTAGCGGGGTCAATGAGCAGTTCTTC. This encodes CASSQASGVNEQFF. V is TRBV4-2 and J is TRBJ2-1; 9 bases line up with TRBD2. V lost 3 bases to trimming and J lost 6 bases; unmatched junction nucleotides: 3. Germline-derived CDR1 and CDR2 are LGHNA and YNFKEQ. The length of the CDR3 is 14 residues.

This clone came up once. The chain carries TRBV7-9 and TRBJ2-7, with 9 nucleotides matching TRBD1. CDR1 SEHNR and CDR2 FQNEAQ come from the germline V gene (reference sequence). The ends lost 4 bases at V and 2 bases at J; junction bases unmatched: 6. The CDR3 is 15 residues long. CDR3 residues: CASSSSGTGPYEQYF. For the CDR3, the DNA is TGTGCCAGCAGCTCCAGCGGGACAGGGCCCTACGAGCAGTACTTC. Full variable domain (remainder filled in from reference TRBV7-9 and TRBJ2-7): DTGVSQNPRHKITKRGQNVTFRCDPISEHNRLYWYRQTLGQGPEFLTYFQNEAQLEKSRLLSDRFSAERPKGSFSTLEIQRTEQGDSAMYLCASSSSGTGPYEQYFGPGTRLTVT.

The J gene is TRBJ1-4, the V gene TRBV28; 10 bases align to TRBD1. The junction had 14 bases not matched to a gene; V was cut back by 6 bases and J by 7 bases. Germline CDR1 MDHEN, CDR2 SYDVKM. The CDR3 consists of 17 residues. DNA for the CDR3: TGTGCCAGCAGCCAAGTCGGAGGACAGGGGGTGGGTGAAAAACTGTTTTTT. Its translation: CASSQVGGQGVGEKLFF.

The rearrangement uses TRBV7-9 and TRBJ1-2; 9 bases are a match to TRBD1. The germline CDR1 and CDR2 sequences are SEHNR and FQNEAQ (reference sequence). The CDR3 sequence is 14 residues long. V trimming: 3 bases; J trimming: 4 bases; junction bases outside the gene matches: 3. The chain's CDR3 is CASSFRDRAYGYTF. In nucleotides, the CDR3 is TGTGCCAGCAGCTTCCGGGACAGGGCCTATGGCTACACCTTC.

V is TRBV6-2 or TRBV6-3 and J is TRBJ2-1; D may be TRBD2 (5 bases). There are 17 residues in the CDR3. V lost 2 bases, J lost 5 bases, and 19 bases lay in between. The germline gives CDR1 MNHEY, CDR2 SVGEGT. The CDR3 protein is CASSYEGDVYGHNEQFF. CDR3 coding DNA: TGTGCCAGCAGTTACGAGGGAGACGTCTACGGCCACAATGAGCAGTTCTTC.

This chain links TRBV7-9 with TRBJ1-4, with D maybe TRBD1 (5 bases). The germline CDR1 and CDR2 sequences are SEHNR and FQNEAQ (reference sequence). Trimming removed 5 bases from V and 7 bases from J, with 20 bases in between. The CDR3 spans 16 residues. The CDR3 coding sequence is TGTGCCAGCAGCGCACGAGGGACCCCCGGGGGTGAAAAACTGTTTTTT. This gives the protein CASSARGTPGGEKLFF. Full variable domain (remainder filled in from reference TRBV7-9 and TRBJ1-4): DTGVSQNPRHKITKRGQNVTFRCDPISEHNRLYWYRQTLGQGPEFLTYFQNEAQLEKSRLLSDRFSAERPKGSFSTLEIQRTEQGDSAMYLCASSARGTPGGEKLFFGSGTQLSVL.

The chain is built from TRBV7-2 and TRBJ1-1; D is ambiguous. The V gene lost 1 base and the J gene lost 5 bases, with 8 bases spanning the gap. The CDR3 consists of 13 residues. Per germline, CDR1 SGHTA and CDR2 FQGNSA. CDR3 sequence reads: CASSLDRVTEAFF. Written as DNA, the CDR3 is TGTGCCAGCAGCTTAGATAGGGTGACTGAAGCTTTCTTT. Drawing the rest from reference TRBV7-2 and TRBJ1-1, the complete variable domain is GAGVSQSPSNKVTEKGKDVELRCDPISGHTALYWYRQSLGQGLEFLIYFQGNSAPDKSGLPSDRFSAERTGGSVSTLTIQRTQQEDSAVYLCASSLDRVTEAFFGQGTRLTVV.

This clone was seen just once. The rearrangement links TRBV20-1 to TRBJ2-1, with D possibly matching TRBD2 (6 bases). The V and J ends lost 3 bases and 5 bases respectively, with 14 bases between them. The CDR3 runs to 14 residues. Germline loops: CDR1 DFQATT, CDR2 SNEGSKA (reference sequence). CDR3 DNA: TGCAGTGCTAGTCGGAGGGGCGTCGACAATGAGCAGTTCTTC. Translation gives CSASRRGVDNEQFF.

This clone was detected once. V is TRBV6-5 and J is TRBJ2-7; TRBD1 matches 8 bases. Per germline, CDR1 MNHEY and CDR2 SVGAGI. This CDR3 is built from 13 residues. Trimming removed 9 bases from V and 5 bases from J; junction bases left unmatched: 9. The CDR3: CASGQGAVHEQYF. In DNA, the CDR3 is TGTGCCAGTGGACAGGGTGCGGTCCACGAGCAGTACTTC.

This chain links TRBV5-1 with TRBJ1-1; a possible D gene is TRBD1 (5 bases). Trimming removed 4 bases at V and 7 bases at J, with 14 bases between. This CDR3 has 13 amino acids. Germline CDR1 and CDR2: SGHRS and YFSETQ. The CDR3 sequence: CASSLGDRGEAFF. CDR3 sequence (DNA): TGCGCCAGCAGCCTGGGGGACCGGGGTGAAGCTTTCTTT.

The CDR3 sequence is CASSYSGQGPPYEQYF. The DNA of the CDR3 is TGTGCCAGCAGTTACTCGGGACAGGGCCCCCCCTACGAGCAGTACTTC. This chain uses TRBV6-5 with TRBJ2-7, with TRBD1 matching 9 bases. The CDR3 contains 16 residues. J was trimmed by 2 bases and V by 0 bases; bases with no gene match: 5. Germline CDR1 is MNHEY and CDR2 is SVGAGI.